This T cell receptor beta chain was obtained from a study of T cells in Graves' hyperthyroidism and ophthalmopathy. The investigators amplified TCR beta CDR3 regions from RNA transcripts. The HTBI primer set drove a first-round RT-PCR of the TCR CDR3. TCRdb recomputed calls from the multiplex PCR reads with MiXCR, one row per CDR3 protein. The sample has 550,000 to 700,000 distinct CDR3 sequences, roughly 14% seen once. This clonotype was seen at least ten times. Trimming cost V 5 bases and J 3 bases; bases outside gene matches: 7. The CDR3 contains 14 residues. The chain is built from TRBV12-3 or TRBV12-4 and TRBJ2-7; 7 bases map to TRBD1. Sequenced sample: blood. This clonotype was sampled from a woman aged 35 to 49 with Graves' ophthalmopathy. The CDR3 bases are TGTGCCAGCAGTCGACAGGGCCCGGGCTACGAGCAGTACTTC. Encoded protein: CASSRQGPGYEQYF.